These 2 T cell receptor beta chains were all obtained from the same sample, sequenced in a study of T cells in women clearing cervical HPV infection. The assay was immunoSEQ multiplex PCR, and TCRdb's table has in-frame clones only and misses some. This sample carries about 46,000 clones, with approximately 34% going to the ten biggest clones. What was sequenced was blood buffy coat. These receptors all stem from a woman between 18 and 70 years old with a cervical HPV16 infection that either progressed to CIN3+ or cleared (not recorded which).

On this clone: The read terminates 3 residues before the CDR3 end, so the remaining end is supplied by the germline J gene. The J gene is TRBJ2-3, the V gene TRBV7-2; D remains ambiguous. The CDR3 length is 15 residues. Germline values: CDR1 SGHTA, CDR2 FQGNSA. The CDR3 spells CASSPPPWLQETQYF. The CDR3 bases that were read are TGTGCCAGCAGCCCCCCACCGTGGCTCCAAGAGACG.

Of note for this clone: Read coverage stops 3 residues before the CDR3 terminus; the germline J gene supplies the remainder. The V gene is TRBV5-1, the J gene TRBJ2-7, with TRBD1 matching over 10 bases. The CDR3 is 16 amino acids. Germline values: CDR1 SGHRS, CDR2 YFSETQ. The V segment lost 4 bases and the J segment 0 bases; nucleotides outside the gene matches: 7. Here the CDR3 reads CASSPGQGTSSYEQYF. CDR3 DNA, as far as it was read: TGCGCCAGCAGCCCGGGACAGGGGACGAGCTCCTACGAG. Full variable domain (outside the CDR3, taken from reference TRBV5-1 and TRBJ2-7): KAGVTQTPRYLIKTRGQQVTLSCSPISGHRSVSWYQQTPGQGLQFLFEYFSETQRNKGNFPGRFSGRQFSNSRSEMNVSTLELGDSALYLCASSPGQGTSSYEQYFGPGTRLTVT.